This passage covers 29 T cell receptor beta chains from one sample sequenced in a study of blood T cell repertoires in COVID-19. This table comes from immunoSEQ multiplex PCR, and its TCRdb copy is limited to in-frame clones, with some not included. Of 290,000 or so clones in the sample, around 90% were seen once. Source material: PBMCs or T cells enriched from blood (not recorded which). The source is a woman in her thirties who had recovered from COVID-19.

The chain employs TRBV5-4 and TRBJ1-1; D not certain. Germline V gene data show CDR1 as SGHNT and CDR2 as YYREEE (reference sequence). V was clipped by 4 bases and J by 3 bases, with 7 bases between them. The CDR3 loop spans 12 amino acids. CDR3 sequence reads: CASSTDYTEAFF. The CDR3 DNA follows: TGTGCCAGCAGCACGGACTACACTGAAGCTTTCTTT.

The J gene is TRBJ2-1, the V gene TRBV28; TRBD1 agrees at 7 bases. Germline trimming cut 7 bases from V and 8 bases from J; bases unmatched to any gene: 14. Looked up from germline, CDR1 is MDHEN and CDR2 is SYDVKM. The CDR3 runs to 15 residues. The CDR3 nucleotides read TGTGCCAGCAAAATGATACAGGGGCTTCCGGATGAGCAGTTCTTC. This codes for CASKMIQGLPDEQFF.

The gene calls are TRBV3-1 (or the pseudogene TRBV3-2) and TRBJ2-1; maybe TRBD2 (5 bases). V was shortened by 3 bases and J by 9 bases, with 15 bases between the two germline ends. Germline loops: CDR1 LGHDT, CDR2 YNNKEL (reference sequence). This CDR3 spans 14 amino acids. CDR3 sequence reads: CASSHEGLFGEQFF. The CDR3 nucleotides are TGTGCCAGCAGCCATGAAGGACTTTTCGGTGAGCAGTTCTTC.

CDR3 nucleotides: TGTGCCAGCAGTGAATTATGGCTGAGCACAGATACGCAGTATTTT. It specifies CASSELWLSTDTQYF. The chain has TRBV6-1 and TRBJ2-3; no definite D call. Between the trimmed V and J ends, which lost 2 bases and 0 bases, there was a span of 9 bases. Looked up from germline, CDR1 is MNHNS and CDR2 is SASEGT. The CDR3 has 15 residues.

The genes are TRBV19 and TRBJ2-5, with 11 bases aligning to TRBD2. CDR3 size: 17 residues. Germline values: CDR1 LNHDA, CDR2 SQIVND (reference sequence). Germline trimming cut 8 bases from V and 4 bases from J; bases unmatched to any gene: 15. The CDR3 region is CASLTSGTGWGAETQYF. CDR3 nucleotide sequence: TGTGCCAGTTTGACTAGCGGGACGGGGTGGGGGGCAGAGACCCAGTACTTC.

There are many counts of this clone. The V call is TRBV7-9, the J call TRBJ2-3; no clear D. Germline V gene data show CDR1 as SEHNR and CDR2 as FQNEAQ (reference sequence). The CDR3 runs to 13 residues. V was cut by 1 base and J by 2 bases, with 4 bases left in between. This chain's CDR3 is CASSLGDTDTQYF. The CDR3 nucleotides are TGTGCCAGCAGCTTAGGCGACACAGATACGCAGTATTTT.

The genes are TRBV14 and TRBJ2-5; D might be TRBD1 (5 bases). Looked up from germline, CDR1 is SGHDN and CDR2 is FVKESK. V lost 5 bases and J lost 2, with 9 bases in between. The CDR3 has 13 residues. The CDR3 loop reads CASSRQLQETQYF. CDR3 nucleotide sequence: TGTGCCAGCAGCAGACAGCTTCAAGAGACCCAGTACTTC.

The chain recombines TRBV7-3 with TRBJ2-7; TRBD2 is a possible D gene (6 bases). The length of the CDR3 is 16 residues. Trimming took off 6 bases at V and 0 bases at J, with 18 bases between the two ends. CDR1 is SGHTA and CDR2 is FQGTGA in the germline V gene. DNA of the CDR3: TGTGCCAGCAGGCGAGTCGAGGACTATCCCTCCTACGAGCAGTACTTC. As protein: CASRRVEDYPSYEQYF.

The chain joins TRBV5-4 to TRBJ2-7, with D possibly being TRBD1 (6 bases). Germline V gives CDR1 SGHNT, CDR2 YYREEE (reference sequence). The V and J ends lost 0 bases and 2 bases respectively, with 12 bases between them. The CDR3 covers 15 residues. The CDR3 region is CASSLGDRPPYEQYF. The CDR3 DNA follows: TGTGCCAGCAGCTTGGGTGACAGGCCACCCTACGAGCAGTACTTC.

The rearrangement links TRBV7-9 to TRBJ2-1, with TRBD2 matching 8 bases. CDR3 length equals 16 residues. The V gene's germline CDR1 is SEHNR and CDR2 FQNEAQ (reference sequence). V was clipped by 5 bases and J by 4 bases; unmatched bases: 10. CDR3 amino acids: CASSLSGSGRYNEQFF. The CDR3 DNA reads as TGTGCCAGCAGCCTAAGCGGGAGTGGACGGTACAATGAGCAGTTCTTC.

The chain employs TRBV4-3 and TRBJ1-3, with 10 nucleotides matching TRBD1. The CDR3 spans 17 residues. Germline V gene sequence: CDR1 LGHNA, CDR2 YSLEER. With 1 base clipped from V and 3 bases from J, the junction kept 6 bases outside the gene matches. As DNA, the CDR3 is TGCGCCAGCAGCCAAGCCGGGACAGGGGTCGGTGGAAACACCATATATTTT. This gives the protein CASSQAGTGVGGNTIYF.

The chain recombines TRBV6-1 with TRBJ2-7; 13 bases are shared with TRBD2. The V and J ends lost 1 base and 3 bases, in that order; junction bases with no gene match: 0. Germline V gene lookup returns CDR1 MNHNS and CDR2 SASEGT. The CDR3 consists of 15 residues. The CDR3 is CASSEGTSGSYEQYF. In DNA, the CDR3 is TGTGCCAGCAGTGAAGGGACTAGCGGGAGCTACGAGCAGTACTTC.

The rearrangement uses TRBV28 and TRBJ2-7, with TRBD1 matching 7 bases. Trimming removed 8 bases from V and 0 bases from J; junction bases left unmatched: 1. The CDR3 is 12 amino acids. Germline V gene data show CDR1 as MDHEN and CDR2 as SYDVKM. CDR3 in amino acids: CASDRDSYEQYF. The CDR3 coding sequence is TGTGCCAGCGACAGGGACTCCTACGAGCAGTACTTC.

The chain is built from TRBV28 and TRBJ2-7, with 7 bases identical to TRBD1. The germline V gene encodes CDR1 MDHEN and CDR2 SYDVKM. This CDR3 spans 13 amino acids. The J segment lost 5 bases and the V segment lost 7 bases, leaving 8 bases of the junction unmatched. Here the CDR3 DNA reads TGTGCCAGCACCCTGGACAGGTTCAACGAGCAGTACTTC. As protein: CASTLDRFNEQYF.

This clone was recorded only once. The chain has TRBV5-1 and TRBJ1-1; D is possibly TRBD1 (6 bases). Trimming pared 4 bases from V and 2 bases from J, leaving 12 bases between. The CDR3 covers 14 residues. Germline V gene sequence: CDR1 SGHRS, CDR2 YFSETQ. The CDR3 coding sequence is TGCGCCAGCAGCCCTGGGGGCTTCAACACTGAAGCTTTCTTT. This sequence encodes CASSPGGFNTEAFF.

This sequence joins TRBV27 and TRBJ2-1; 9 bases line up with TRBD2. The CDR3 spans 16 residues. Trimming took 6 bases from V and 3 from J; bases not matched to a gene: 9. The germline V gene encodes CDR1 MNHEY and CDR2 SMNVEV (reference sequence). CDR3: CASSPVAGAVYNEQFF. The CDR3 coding sequence is TGTGCCAGCAGCCCAGTAGCGGGAGCGGTCTACAATGAGCAGTTCTTC.

The rearrangement links TRBV29-1 to TRBJ2-3, with TRBD2 matching over 10 bases. The J segment lost 4 bases and the V segment lost 4 bases, leaving 14 bases of the junction unmatched. Germline CDR1 reads SQVTM; CDR2 reads ANQGSEA. This CDR3 is built from 17 residues. CDR3: CSVGGKLLAGLADTQYF. The DNA for the CDR3 is TGCAGCGTTGGAGGGAAGCTACTAGCGGGATTGGCAGATACGCAGTATTTT.

The chain joins TRBV19 to TRBJ1-1; D ambiguous. This CDR3 spans 15 amino acids. Germline CDR1 LNHDA, CDR2 SQIVND (reference sequence). The ends were cut back, 0 bases at V and 0 bases at J, with 8 bases in the middle. The CDR3 sequence is CASSIDELMNTEAFF. CDR3 coding DNA: TGTGCCAGTAGTATAGATGAGCTTATGAACACTGAAGCTTTCTTT.

A few counts support this clone. The V gene is TRBV6-5, the J gene TRBJ2-5; 11 bases fit TRBD1. CDR1 and CDR2 from the germline V gene are MNHEY and SVGAGI. CDR3 length: 15 amino acids. The V segment lost 5 bases and the J segment 4 bases; nucleotides outside the gene matches: 6. CDR3 amino acids: CASSTGTGGSETQYF. The DNA for the CDR3 is TGTGCCAGCAGTACCGGGACAGGGGGATCAGAGACCCAGTACTTC.

The chain recombines TRBV19 with TRBJ2-1, with D tentatively TRBD2 (6 bases). Germline assignment: CDR1 LNHDA and CDR2 SQIVND (reference sequence). The CDR3 has 15 residues. V dropped 5 bases and J dropped 0 bases, with 11 bases sitting between them. The CDR3 spells CASSLTGDSYNEQFF. CDR3 DNA: TGTGCCAGTAGTTTGACGGGAGACTCCTACAATGAGCAGTTCTTC.

This sequence joins TRBV19 and TRBJ2-6, with a tentative D call TRBD1 (7 bases). Germline-derived CDR1 and CDR2 are LNHDA and SQIVND (reference sequence). V was trimmed by 5 bases and J by 2 bases, leaving 10 bases between them. The CDR3 has 15 residues. The CDR3 sequence is CASSFRGAGANVLTF. The CDR3 bases are TGTGCCAGTAGTTTCAGGGGGGCTGGGGCCAACGTCCTGACTTTC.

The chain combines TRBV28 with TRBJ2-3, with D possibly matching TRBD2 (6 bases). Trimming shortened V by 3 bases and J by 0 bases, and 10 bases separated the two germline ends. The germline CDR1 and CDR2 sequences are MDHEN and SYDVKM. There are 15 residues in the CDR3. The CDR3 loop reads CASSFASGSTDTQYF. In nucleotides, the CDR3 is TGTGCCAGCAGTTTCGCGAGCGGGAGCACAGATACGCAGTATTTT.

The chain uses TRBV5-1 and TRBJ1-1; TRBD1 agrees at 7 bases. This CDR3 spans 17 amino acids. Germline CDR1 is SGHRS and CDR2 is YFSETQ. Losses at the gene ends were 4 bases for V and 1 base for J; bases not matched to a gene: 13. The CDR3 DNA sequence: TGCGCCAGCAGCATCCTCTCTCTCGAGGGGGCGAACACTGAAGCTTTCTTT. Translating it yields CASSILSLEGANTEAFF.

The rearrangement joins TRBV9 to TRBJ1-5; D remains unclear. V dropped 0 bases and J dropped 3 bases, with 10 bases sitting between them. CDR1 and CDR2 (germline): SGDLS, YYNGEE. The CDR3 contains 15 residues. CDR3 DNA sequence: TGTGCCAGCAGCGTAGCTCCACAGATCAATCAGCCCCAGCATTTT. Protein sequence: CASSVAPQINQPQHF.

The chain has TRBV5-1 and TRBJ2-7; 8 bases line up with TRBD2. With V trimmed by 0 bases and J by 0 bases, 5 bases remained unmatched. Germline V gene sequence: CDR1 SGHRS, CDR2 YFSETQ. The CDR3 spans 16 residues. The CDR3 is CASSLVLAGNSYEQYF. The CDR3 DNA reads TGCGCCAGCAGCTTGGTGCTAGCGGGTAACTCCTACGAGCAGTACTTC.

The CDR3, as DNA: TGCGCCAGCAGCTTGGTTTATTGGGAGGGAGAGTCCCAAAAAAATTACAATGAGCAGTTCTTC. It codes for CASSLVYWEGESQKNYNEQFF. This chain connects TRBV5-1 to TRBJ2-1, with TRBD2 identical over 7 bases. Germline-derived CDR1 and CDR2 are SGHRS and YFSETQ. The J segment lost 4 bases and the V segment lost 0 bases, leaving 22 bases of the junction unmatched. The CDR3 covers 21 residues.

The V call is TRBV5-6, the J call TRBJ1-2, with no clear D. Per germline, CDR1 SGHDT and CDR2 YYEEEE. V was shortened by 1 base and J by 12 bases, with 10 bases between the two germline ends. The length of the CDR3 is 11 residues. The CDR3, as DNA: TGTGCCAGCAGCTTGAGTACTGTGGACACCTTC. It translates to CASSLSTVDTF.

This chain connects TRBV27 to TRBJ2-7, with 9 bases matching TRBD1. The CDR3 runs to 15 residues. The germline gives CDR1 MNHEY, CDR2 SMNVEV (reference sequence). Trimming took 2 bases from V and 6 from J; bases not matched to a gene: 8. The CDR3 reads CASSLPGTGMGEQYF. CDR3 coding DNA: TGTGCCAGCAGTTTACCCGGGACAGGGATGGGCGAGCAGTACTTC.

The rearrangement joins TRBV6-5 to TRBJ1-5, with 7 nucleotides matching TRBD1. With V trimmed by 6 bases and J by 4 bases, 9 bases remained unmatched. The CDR3 extends over 15 amino acids. CDR1 is MNHEY and CDR2 is SVGAGI in the germline V gene. The DNA for the CDR3 is TGTGCCAGCAGCCTAGACAGGGACCCTAATCAGCCCCAGCATTTT. It translates to CASSLDRDPNQPQHF.